A selection of T cell receptor beta chains follows, all from one sample in a study of CD8 T cells in Susac syndrome. In TCRdb, the immunoSEQ multiplex PCR reads were re-called with MiXCR into one record per CDR3 protein. This repertoire shows some 300,000 distinct CDR3 sequences, approximately 85% found once; its top ten account for 0.2% to 0.25%. Sequencing input: CD8+ T cells from PBMCs. These receptors originate from a human donor with multiple sclerosis. CDR3s include the opening cysteine and the closing phenylalanine or tryptophan. The D gene is left open where the match is weak. Size tells how often a clone was seen (once, few, many) or the class of an expanded clone, and some rows leave it out.

>TRBJ2-4|few|15|TRBD1|TRBV6-5
CASSYYPTGGDIQYF
TGTGCCAGCAGTTACTACCCGACAGGGGGGGACATTCAGTACTTC
>TRBJ2-7|NA|14|NA|TRBV4-3
CASSQDGLGYEQYF
TGCGCCAGCAGCCAAGACGGACTTGGGTACGAGCAGTACTTC
>TRBJ2-6|NA|17|NA|TRBV28
CASSFYRSISGANVLTF
TGTGCCAGCAGTTTCTACAGGTCAATCTCTGGGGCCAACGTCCTGACTTTC
>TRBJ1-2|NA|18|TRBD1|TRBV4-3
CASSQDGVTGGPNYGYTF
TGCGCCAGCAGCCAAGACGGGGTGACAGGGGGGCCTAACTATGGCTACACCTTC
>TRBJ2-7|NA|17|NA|TRBV11-2
CASSSPGGGGLGYEQYF
TGTGCCAGCAGCTCCCCTGGAGGGGGCGGCCTCGGGTACGAGCAGTACTTC
>TRBJ2-7|once|14|TRBD2|TRBV29-1
CSVGLAGVSGEQYF
TGCAGCGTTGGACTAGCGGGAGTCTCGGGCGAGCAGTACTTC
>TRBJ1-2|NA|17|TRBD1|TRBV7-6
CASSPHMTGAILDGYTF
TGTGCCAGCAGCCCTCACATGACAGGGGCGATTCTGGATGGCTACACCTTC
>TRBJ2-3|NA|19|TRBD2|TRBV12-3/TRBV12-4
CASSLEGLAGGLSTDTQYF
TGTGCCAGCAGTTTAGAGGGACTAGCGGGGGGCCTTAGCACAGATACGCAGTATTTT
>TRBJ1-2|NA|11|NA|TRBV20-1
CSAWGVEAFTF
TGCAGTGCTTGGGGGGTAGAGGCCTTCACCTTC
>TRBJ2-5|NA|12|TRBD2|TRBV28
CASRGTRETQYF
TGTGCCAGCAGGGGGACTAGAGAGACCCAGTACTTC
>TRBJ2-3|NA|14|TRBD2|TRBV29-1
CSVRGGSSTDTQYF
TGCAGCGTTCGGGGGGGTAGTAGCACAGATACGCAGTATTTT
>TRBJ1-4|NA|16|NA|TRBV4-2
CASSQENSWTNEKLFF
TGTGCCAGCAGCCAAGAGAACAGCTGGACTAATGAAAAACTGTTTTTT
>TRBJ2-2|NA|16|NA|TRBV28
CASSSQGRVDTGELFF
TGTGCCAGCAGTTCACAGGGACGAGTCGACACCGGGGAGCTGTTTTTT
>TRBJ2-4|NA|16|TRBD2|TRBV28
CASSFFSSGRQNIQYF
TGTGCCAGCAGTTTCTTCTCTAGCGGGAGGCAAAACATTCAGTACTTC
>TRBJ2-6|NA|17|NA|TRBV20-1
CSARGGPVISGANVLTF
TGCAGTGCTAGAGGGGGGCCGGTTATTTCTGGGGCCAACGTCCTGACTTTC
>TRBJ2-5|NA|15|NA|TRBV4-3
CASSQDRQVGETQYF
TGCGCCAGCAGCCAAGATAGACAGGTCGGAGAGACCCAGTACTTC
>TRBJ2-3|NA|15|TRBD1|TRBV7-9
CASSSEDRVADTQYF
TGTGCCAGCAGCTCCGAGGACAGGGTGGCAGATACGCAGTATTTT
>TRBJ2-1|NA|18|TRBD2|TRBV27
CASSLGRVGTTTDNEQFF
TGTGCCAGCAGCCTAGGACGAGTCGGGACTACGACTGACAATGAGCAGTTCTTC
>TRBJ2-2|NA|14|NA|TRBV6-2/TRBV6-3
CASSYSLGSGELFF
TGTGCCAGCAGTTACTCTTTGGGCAGCGGGGAGCTGTTTTTT
>TRBJ2-1|few|16|NA|TRBV6-1
CASSAPPGPSYNEQFF
TGTGCCAGCAGCGCTCCGCCAGGGCCATCCTACAATGAGCAGTTCTTC
>TRBJ1-6|NA|17|TRBD1|TRBV15
CATSRDRGTGGSSPLHF
TGTGCCACCAGCAGAGATAGAGGGACAGGGGGTAGTTCACCCCTCCACTTT
>TRBJ2-3|once|14|TRBD2|TRBV2
CASKIAGETDTQYF
TGTGCCAGCAAAATAGCGGGAGAAACAGATACGCAGTATTTT
>TRBJ1-2|NA|13|NA|TRBV30
CAWGPTSSYGYTF
TGTGCCTGGGGACCCACGTCTTCCTATGGCTACACCTTC
>TRBJ2-7|NA|15|TRBD2|TRBV19
CASSASPSGDYEQYF
TGTGCCAGTAGTGCCAGTCCTAGCGGTGACTACGAGCAGTACTTC
>TRBJ2-7|NA|11|NA|TRBV12-3/TRBV12-4
CASSFTDEQYF
TGTGCCAGCAGTTTTACTGACGAGCAGTACTTC
>TRBJ2-5|NA|21|TRBD1|TRBV28
CASSSPRDRGRTPPPQETQYF
TGTGCCAGCAGTTCCCCTCGGGACAGGGGCCGCACCCCCCCACCCCAAGAGACCCAGTACTTC
>TRBJ1-6|NA|12|NA|TRBV15
CATSKENSPLHF
TGTGCCACCAGCAAAGAAAATTCACCCCTCCACTTT
>TRBJ2-5|NA|18|NA|TRBV6-5
CASSYHAVKQGYQETQYF
TGTGCCAGCAGTTATCACGCCGTAAAACAGGGCTACCAAGAGACCCAGTACTTC
>TRBJ1-5|NA|16|NA|TRBV20-1
CSAPGPETHSNQPQHF
TGCAGTGCCCCGGGACCCGAGACCCATAGCAATCAGCCCCAGCATTTT
>TRBJ2-7|many|15|NA|TRBV28
CASSPPERSSYEQYF
TGTGCCAGCAGTCCGCCCGAGCGGAGCTCCTACGAGCAGTACTTC
>TRBJ2-7|few|12|NA|TRBV6-5
CASSYRGYEQYF
TGTGCCAGCAGTTATCGTGGGTACGAGCAGTACTTC
>TRBJ1-1|NA|14|TRBD1|TRBV6-2/TRBV6-3
CASSWTGGETEAFF
TGTGCCAGCAGTTGGACAGGGGGAGAGACTGAAGCTTTCTTT
>TRBJ2-7|NA|18|TRBD2|TRBV4-3
CASSQESSPRTSGVEQYF
TGCGCCAGCAGCCAAGAAAGTAGCCCGAGGACTAGCGGGGTAGAGCAGTACTTC
>TRBJ2-5|NA|15|NA|TRBV7-8
CASSLVAVSSETQYF
TGTGCCAGCAGCTTAGTAGCAGTATCTTCGGAGACCCAGTACTTC
>TRBJ1-2|few|12|NA|TRBV20-1
CSARVPGGGYTF
TGCAGTGCTAGAGTCCCTGGAGGTGGCTACACCTTC
>TRBJ2-1|few|15|TRBD2|TRBV5-6
CASSSGLAGNNEQFF
TGTGCCAGCAGCTCCGGACTAGCGGGGAACAATGAGCAGTTCTTC
>TRBJ2-2|NA|18|NA|TRBV7-8
CASSFLGELPGSTGELFF
TGTGCCAGCAGCTTTTTGGGGGAGCTTCCTGGTAGCACCGGGGAGCTGTTTTTT
>TRBJ1-1|NA|13|NA|TRBV15
CATMPALNTEAFF
TGTGCCACCATGCCCGCGTTGAACACTGAAGCTTTCTTT
>TRBJ2-7|NA|12|NA|TRBV5-8
CASSFSVYEQYF
TGTGCCAGCAGTTTCAGCGTTTACGAGCAGTACTTC
>TRBJ2-1|NA|16|NA|TRBV9
CASSVGVGVSYNEQFF
TGTGCCAGCAGCGTAGGGGTGGGAGTGTCCTACAATGAGCAGTTCTTC
>TRBJ2-7|NA|15|TRBD2|TRBV9
CASSVAASGNYEQYF
TGTGCCAGCAGCGTAGCGGCTAGCGGGAACTACGAGCAGTACTTC
>TRBJ2-7|NA|17|NA|TRBV6-2/TRBV6-3
CASSYSQGIRIYYEQYF
TGTGCCAGCAGTTACTCCCAGGGAATACGTATTTACTACGAGCAGTACTTC
>TRBJ2-1|NA|17|NA|TRBV2
CASSTGGSGLVNNEQFF
TGTGCCAGCAGCACAGGTGGTAGCGGCCTCGTTAACAATGAGCAGTTCTTC
>TRBJ1-1|NA|13|NA|TRBV27
CASSLRDNTEAFF
TGTGCCAGCAGTTTGAGGGATAACACTGAAGCTTTCTTT
>TRBJ1-1|NA|16|TRBD1|TRBV7-3
CASSFVEGTVDTEAFF
TGTGCCAGCAGCTTTGTCGAGGGGACAGTCGACACTGAAGCTTTCTTT
>TRBJ2-2|NA|14|NA|TRBV6-4
CASKETGNTGELFF
TGTGCCAGCAAGGAGACAGGGAACACCGGGGAGCTGTTTTTT
>TRBJ2-1|NA|19|TRBD2|TRBV29-1
CSVEGVTSGRGRSYNEQFF
TGCAGCGTTGAAGGGGTGACTAGCGGGCGAGGTAGGTCCTACAATGAGCAGTTCTTC
>TRBJ2-3|NA|17|TRBD2|TRBV24-1
CATSDFPSGISTDTQYF
TGTGCCACCAGTGATTTTCCTAGCGGGATTAGCACAGATACGCAGTATTTT
>TRBJ2-1|NA|16|TRBD2|TRBV14
CASSHASGDTYNEQFF
TGTGCCAGCAGCCATGCTAGCGGCGACACCTACAATGAGCAGTTCTTC
>TRBJ2-3|NA|15|NA|TRBV4-3
CASSQRRGGTDTQYF
TGCGCCAGCAGCCAACGGCGCGGCGGGACAGATACGCAGTATTTT
>TRBJ1-1|NA|12|NA|TRBV27
CATGHLNTEAFF
TGTGCCACAGGACACCTGAACACTGAAGCTTTCTTT
>TRBJ2-2|NA|15|NA|TRBV7-4
CASSSTHPNTGELFF
TGTGCCAGCAGCTCGACCCACCCGAACACCGGGGAGCTGTTTTTT
>TRBJ2-7|NA|14|NA|TRBV12-3/TRBV12-4
CASSFSGRRVEQYF
TGTGCCAGCAGTTTCTCGGGGAGGCGGGTAGAGCAGTACTTC
>TRBJ2-7|once|16|NA|TRBV4-3
CASSQDRSASECEQYF
TGCGCCAGCAGCCAAGATAGGTCGGCTAGCGAATGCGAGCAGTACTTC
>TRBJ1-4|NA|15|NA|TRBV27
CASSLSLSTNEKLFF
TGTGCCAGCAGTTTAAGTCTTTCAACTAATGAAAAACTGTTTTTT